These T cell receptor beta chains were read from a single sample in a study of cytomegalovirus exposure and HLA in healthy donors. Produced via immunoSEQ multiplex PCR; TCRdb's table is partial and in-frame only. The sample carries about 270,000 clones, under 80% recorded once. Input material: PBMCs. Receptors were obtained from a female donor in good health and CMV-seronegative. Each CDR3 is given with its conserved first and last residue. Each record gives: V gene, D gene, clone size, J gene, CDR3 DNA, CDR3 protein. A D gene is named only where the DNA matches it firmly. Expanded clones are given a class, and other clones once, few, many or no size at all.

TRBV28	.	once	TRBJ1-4	TGTGCCAGCAGTTTGGGGGGAGCCCAGGGTAATGAAAAACTGTTTTTT	CASSLGGAQGNEKLFF
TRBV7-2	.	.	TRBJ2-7	TGTGCCAGCAGCTCCACGGGGATCTACGAGCAGTACTTC	CASSSTGIYEQYF
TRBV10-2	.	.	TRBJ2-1	TGCGCCAGCAGTGTATCCAGCGGATTTAACAATGAGCAGTTCTTC	CASSVSSGFNNEQFF
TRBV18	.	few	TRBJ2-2	TGTGCCAGCTCAACGCCTAGTTCTCCCGGGGAGCTGTTTTTT	CASSTPSSPGELFF
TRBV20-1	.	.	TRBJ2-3	TGCAGTGCTAGCGACTGGGATACGCAGTATTTT	CSASDWDTQYF
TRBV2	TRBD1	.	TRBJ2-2	TGTGCCAGCAGATGGGCAGGGGGGAACACCGGGGAGCTGTTTTTT	CASRWAGGNTGELFF
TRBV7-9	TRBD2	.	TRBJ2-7	TGTGCCAGCAGCTTCAACCCGAGGACTAGCGGGAGTGTTGAGCAGTACTTC	CASSFNPRTSGSVEQYF
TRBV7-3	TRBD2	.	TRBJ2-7	TGTGCCAGCAGCTTAATTGGCGGGAGAGCTTACGAGCAGTACTTC	CASSLIGGRAYEQYF
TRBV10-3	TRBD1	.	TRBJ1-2	TGTGCCATCAGTGAGGGTGGGGACAGTGGTTCGTATGGCTACACCTTC	CAISEGGDSGSYGYTF
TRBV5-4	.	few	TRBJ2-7	TGTGCCAGCAGTTCGACAGGAACCCTCTACGAGCAGTACTTC	CASSSTGTLYEQYF
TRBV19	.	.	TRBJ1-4	TGTGCCAGTAGTGAGTCGGGGAAAACTCTGTTTTTT	CASSESGKTLFF
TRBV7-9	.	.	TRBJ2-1	TGTGCCAGCAGCTACCCGGCCGGGAGAGGCAATGAGCAGTTCTTC	CASSYPAGRGNEQFF
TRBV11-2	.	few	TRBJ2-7	TGTGCCAGCAGCTTAGATTATTTCTACGAGCAGTACTTC	CASSLDYFYEQYF
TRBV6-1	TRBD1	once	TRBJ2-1	TGTGCCAGCGGGAGACAGGGACGGGGCAATGAGCAGTTCTTC	CASGRQGRGNEQFF
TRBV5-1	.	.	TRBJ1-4	TGCGCCAGCAGCAGCATCGGGACATCTAATGAAAAACTGTTTTTT	CASSSIGTSNEKLFF
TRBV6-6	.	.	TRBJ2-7	TGTGCCAGCAGTAGAGGGACAACCTACGAGCAGTACTTC	CASSRGTTYEQYF
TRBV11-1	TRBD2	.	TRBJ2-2	TGTGCCAGCGGACGGCGAGAGCGGGGCTGGGACGGGGAGCTGTTTTTT	CASGRRERGWDGELFF
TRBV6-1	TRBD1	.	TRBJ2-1	TGTGCCAGCAGTGAGACAGGGCGAAGCAATGAGCAGTTCTTC	CASSETGRSNEQFF
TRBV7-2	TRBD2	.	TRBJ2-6	TGTGCCAGCAGCTTCCCAGGACTAGCGGGCCCTGTCCGGGCCAACGTCCTGACTTTC	CASSFPGLAGPVRANVLTF
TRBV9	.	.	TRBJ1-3	TGTGCCAGCAGCGTAGGGGCATCGGGAAACACCATATATTTT	CASSVGASGNTIYF